Shown below are 2 T cell receptor beta chains from a single sample sequenced in a study of shared clonotypes between healthy human individuals. The data were produced by immunoSEQ multiplex PCR, yet TCRdb's version contains in-frame clones alone and is incomplete. The sample shows about 2.4 million clones, approximately 93% of them seen only once. Sequencing was carried out using naive CD4+ T cells from PBMCs. Documented subset: CD45RA+ positively selected. Receptors were obtained from a man younger than 35 in good health. Some clones in this sample may be carry-over from other donors' samples.

This rearrangement joins TRBV28 to TRBJ1-2; the D is unclear. V lost 3 bases and J lost 8, with 13 bases in between. Looked up from germline, CDR1 is MDHEN and CDR2 is SYDVKM. This CDR3 has 13 residues. Here the CDR3 DNA reads TGTGCCAGCAGTTTCTTGAGTAAATACGGCTACACCTTC. Translated, it gives CASSFLSKYGYTF.

V usage is TRBV6-1 and J usage is TRBJ2-7; D remains ambiguous. CDR1 MNHNS and CDR2 SASEGT come from the germline V gene. The CDR3 contains 14 residues. Deletions cut 2 bases from V and 0 bases from J, with 8 bases between. This CDR3 is CASSEQASSYEQYF. The DNA for the CDR3 is TGTGCCAGCAGTGAACAAGCCAGCTCCTACGAGCAGTACTTC.